Following are 21 T cell receptor beta chains from one sample sequenced in a study of cytomegalovirus exposure and HLA in healthy donors. The study ran its PCR with 60 Vbeta and 13 Jbeta primers. Sequencing used immunoSEQ multiplex PCR; TCRdb keeps in-frame clones, though not all of them. Of roughly 150,000 clones listed, over 75% are singletons. Sequencing input: PBMCs. These TCRs come from a woman between 25 and 40 years old in good health and CMV-seronegative.

This clone was counted only a few times. The genes are TRBV6-5 and TRBJ1-5, with TRBD1 matching 7 bases. V lost 6 bases, J lost 4 bases, and 3 bases stayed unmatched. CDR3 length equals 13 residues. Germline values: CDR1 MNHEY, CDR2 SVGAGI. CDR3 coding DNA: TGTGCCAGCAGCAGGGGACAGAATCAGCCCCAGCATTTT. Amino acid sequence: CASSRGQNQPQHF.

This chain's CDR3 is CASRGPSTNEKLFF. In DNA, the CDR3 is TGTGCCAGCAGGGGCCCTTCAACTAATGAAAAACTGTTTTTT. This chain connects TRBV6-6 to TRBJ1-4; D gene uncertain. The germline gives CDR1 MNHNY, CDR2 SVGAGI (reference sequence). With 6 bases removed from V and 0 bases from J, the gap between germline ends came to 8 bases. The CDR3 runs 14 residues.

J is TRBJ2-2 and V is TRBV5-1; D ambiguous. This CDR3 spans 14 amino acids. Germline CDR1 reads SGHRS; CDR2 reads YFSETQ. V was pared by 4 bases and J by 4 bases, with 11 bases between. CDR3 sequence: CASSPVSSTGELFF. The CDR3 DNA sequence: TGCGCCAGCAGCCCTGTTTCCTCCACCGGGGAGCTGTTTTTT.

The V call is TRBV5-5, the J call TRBJ1-5, with 7 nucleotides matching TRBD1. Trimming cost V 2 bases and J 2 bases; bases outside gene matches: 7. This CDR3 spans 16 amino acids. The germline gives CDR1 SGHKS, CDR2 YYEKEE (reference sequence). The CDR3 DNA sequence: TGTGCCAGCAGCTTACCGAACAGGGGTGGCAATCAGCCCCAGCATTTT. Residues: CASSLPNRGGNQPQHF.

This chain joins TRBV5-6 and TRBJ1-5; 9 bases are a match to TRBD1. Losses at the gene ends were 5 bases for V and 6 bases for J; bases not matched to a gene: 12. The CDR3 is made up of 16 amino acids. Looked up from germline, CDR1 is SGHDT and CDR2 is YYEEEE. CDR3 coding DNA: TGTGCCAGCAGTCTGAACCGGGACAGGGTATCTCAGCCCCAGCATTTT. This gives the protein CASSLNRDRVSQPQHF.

The chain combines TRBV4-1 with TRBJ1-6, with TRBD1 matching 10 bases. The ends lost 0 bases at V and 0 bases at J; junction bases unmatched: 11. The CDR3 covers 21 residues. Germline V CDR1 and CDR2: MGHRA, YSYEKL. The CDR3 loop is CASSQDWDPGQGSSYNSPLHF. The CDR3 region has the DNA TGCGCCAGCAGCCAAGATTGGGACCCGGGACAGGGGAGCTCCTATAATTCACCCCTCCACTTT.

The gene calls are TRBV30 and TRBJ1-2, with 10 bases that match TRBD1. Unmatched junction bases numbered 11, after V lost 3 bases and J lost 10 bases. The CDR3 runs to 14 residues. Germline V gene data show CDR1 as GTSNPN and CDR2 as SVGIG (reference sequence). The CDR3 region has the DNA TGTGCCTGGAGACTACCGGGACAGGGGTCATCCTACACCTTC. This encodes CAWRLPGQGSSYTF.

V is TRBV5-1 and J is TRBJ1-2; 11 bases match TRBD1. J gave up 4 bases and V 4 bases, and 6 bases lay outside the gene matches. This CDR3 comprises 15 residues. Germline loops: CDR1 SGHRS, CDR2 YFSETQ. CDR3 coding DNA: TGCGCCAGCAGCACGGGACAGGGGGTCTTCTATGGCTACACCTTC. It specifies CASSTGQGVFYGYTF.

This clone appeared a few times. This sequence joins TRBV10-3 and TRBJ2-6; 8 bases fit TRBD1. CDR3 length equals 14 residues. After removal of 6 bases from V and 4 bases from J, the junction contained 2 bases not matched to a gene. Germline values: CDR1 ENHRY, CDR2 SYGVKD. The CDR3 DNA reads TGTGCCATCAGGCAGGGGGCCGGGGCCAACGTCCTGACTTTC. Protein product: CAIRQGAGANVLTF.

The chain links TRBV7-9 to TRBJ2-3; 7 bases map to TRBD2. There are 15 residues in the CDR3. Germline CDR1 and CDR2: SEHNR and FQNEAQ (reference sequence). The trim removed 1 base at V and 6 bases at J, leaving 7 bases unmatched. CDR3 nucleotides: TGTGCCAGCAGCTTAGTGGCTAGCGGCCGGGATACGCAGTATTTT. This translates into CASSLVASGRDTQYF. Combining the CDR3 with reference TRBV7-9 and TRBJ2-3 gives the whole variable domain DTGVSQNPRHKITKRGQNVTFRCDPISEHNRLYWYRQTLGQGPEFLTYFQNEAQLEKSRLLSDRFSAERPKGSFSTLEIQRTEQGDSAMYLCASSLVASGRDTQYFGPGTRLTVL.

The chain employs TRBV30 and TRBJ1-4; possibly TRBD1 for D (5 bases). CDR1 is GTSNPN, CDR2 SVGIG, per germline (reference sequence). The V end was cut by 2 bases, the J end by 8 bases, with 15 bases between. The CDR3 runs to 14 residues. The CDR3 sequence is CAWSKRTWAEKLFF. CDR3 DNA: TGTGCCTGGAGTAAAAGGACATGGGCGGAAAAACTGTTTTTT.

This chain uses TRBV7-9 with TRBJ1-6; 11 nucleotides match TRBD1. The CDR3 contains 15 residues. Trimming took 6 bases from V and 8 from J; bases not matched to a gene: 6. Germline assignment: CDR1 SEHNR and CDR2 FQNEAQ (reference sequence). This CDR3 is CASSPMDRGHSPLHF. DNA of the CDR3: TGTGCCAGCAGTCCGATGGACAGGGGGCATTCACCCCTCCACTTT. Drawing the rest from reference TRBV7-9 and TRBJ1-6, the complete variable domain is DTGVSQNPRHKITKRGQNVTFRCDPISEHNRLYWYRQTLGQGPEFLTYFQNEAQLEKSRLLSDRFSAERPKGSFSTLEIQRTEQGDSAMYLCASSPMDRGHSPLHFGNGTRLTVT.

This clone has only one observation. J is TRBJ1-1 and V is TRBV4-1; D is unresolved. The germline V gene has CDR1 MGHRA and CDR2 YSYEKL. The V and J ends lost 6 bases and 7 bases respectively, with 15 bases between them. The CDR3 has 13 residues. CDR3 DNA: TGCGCCAGCAGTCGAGGAGGGAGGAATGAAGCTTTCTTT. This encodes CASSRGGRNEAFF.

This chain links TRBV9 with TRBJ2-1; 7 nucleotides agree with TRBD1. Trimming cost V 0 bases and J 10 bases; bases outside gene matches: 13. There are 16 residues in the CDR3. Germline CDR1 reads SGDLS; CDR2 reads YYNGEE. CDR3 amino acids: CASSVGTGTQGDEQFF. The CDR3 nucleotides read TGTGCCAGCAGCGTAGGGACAGGCACCCAGGGGGACGAGCAGTTCTTC. The full variable domain, in which reference TRBV9 and TRBJ2-1 provide the parts outside the CDR3, is DSGVTQTPKHLITATGQRVTLRCSPRSGDLSVYWYQQSLDQGLQFLIQYYNGEERAKGNILERFSAQQFPDLHSELNLSSLELGDSALYFCASSVGTGTQGDEQFFGPGTRLTVL.

The V call is TRBV6-5, the J call TRBJ1-2, with 7 positions matching TRBD1. The CDR3 has 14 residues. Germline lookup yields CDR1 MNHEY and CDR2 SVGAGI. J gave up 2 bases and V 7 bases, and 7 bases lay outside the gene matches. This chain's CDR3 is CASNKGAPNYGYTF. The CDR3 bases are TGTGCCAGCAATAAGGGGGCTCCAAACTATGGCTACACCTTC.

The J gene is TRBJ1-1, the V gene TRBV18, with D unresolved. Germline CDR1 KGHSH, CDR2 LQKENI. The CDR3 contains 15 residues. V dropped 2 bases and J dropped 1 base, with 11 bases sitting between them. CDR3 sequence: CASSPITEGNTEAFF. In DNA, the CDR3 is TGTGCCAGCTCACCAATAACAGAGGGGAACACTGAAGCTTTCTTT.

In regard to this clone: One end of the junction varies from germline; a read error may be responsible. This chain connects TRBV7-7 to TRBJ1-4, with D maybe TRBD1 (5 bases). CDR1 and CDR2 from the germline V gene are SSHAT and FNYEAQ (reference sequence). This CDR3 comprises 13 residues. This CDR3 reads CASSSGTNEKLFF. The CDR3 region has the DNA TGTGCTAGCAGCAGCGGGACGAATGAAAAACTGTTTTTT.

CDR3 protein: CASTFQSRGNTGELFF. CDR3 DNA: TGTGCCAGCACCTTCCAGAGTAGAGGGAACACCGGGGAGCTGTTTTTT. V gene TRBV7-2 combines with J gene TRBJ2-2; D gene uncertain. Trimming removed 7 bases at V and 1 base at J, with 16 bases between. CDR1 and CDR2 from the germline V gene are SGHTA and FQGNSA. The CDR3 has 16 residues.

The chain couples TRBV9 to TRBJ2-7; D perhaps matches TRBD2 (6 bases). The CDR3 consists of 14 residues. Germline V CDR1 and CDR2: SGDLS, YYNGEE. V gave up 4 bases and J gave up 4 bases, with 15 bases separating them. The CDR3 DNA is TGTGCCAGCAGCACGGGCGGGGAGCCTTACGAGCAGTACTTC. The encoded protein is CASSTGGEPYEQYF.

The gene calls are TRBV5-1 and TRBJ2-3, with 10 bases matching TRBD1. Per the germline V gene, CDR1 is SGHRS and CDR2 is YFSETQ. The CDR3 loop spans 16 amino acids. V was pared by 4 bases and J by 1 base, with 6 bases of the junction left unmatched. DNA for the CDR3: TGCGCCAGCAGCCAGACAGGGGGCCGGGGCACAGATACGCAGTATTTT. Its translation is CASSQTGGRGTDTQYF.

V usage is TRBV28 and J usage is TRBJ2-7, with a possible D match to TRBD2 (6 bases). Germline V gives CDR1 MDHEN, CDR2 SYDVKM. V shed 7 bases and J shed 7 bases, with 14 bases lying between them. The CDR3 is made up of 12 amino acids. The CDR3 here is CASTRGAGEQYF. CDR3 sequence (DNA): TGTGCCAGCACCCGTGGGGCGGGGGAGCAGTACTTC.